This T cell receptor (beta chain) was recorded in a study of T cell changes during pregnancy in multiple sclerosis (dated by TCRdb to between 2018 and 2021). Study-wide context: Changes in the T cell repertoire over the course of pregnancy were examined in this study in women with multiple sclerosis.

Library preparation used the immunoSEQ multiplex PCR assay. TCRdb limited this immuneACCESS table to in-frame rearrangements with V and J called. A share of clones is missing; checked studies link under half to unresolved V genes, and the rest is unexplained. The sample table holds some 37,000 clones, of which approximately 91% were seen once. Approximately 11% of the sample rests with the top ten. Taken from the germline V gene, the CDR1 and CDR2 loops are SNHLY and FYNNEI. The germline V and J ends show losses of 1 base and 3 bases respectively, and no gene match explains 5 bases of the junction. The CDR3 runs 15 residues from the cysteine to the phenylalanine. Only the CDR3 part of the read is kept: 45 bases, read in frame from the first base. This clone was recorded a few times. The clone's antigen remains unknown. Base qualities are not recorded, but no much larger clone differs from it by a single base.

The TCR was taken from a female donor with multiple sclerosis, enrolled in a pregnancy study. The V and J genes are TRBV2 and TRBJ1-1; the central 7 bases match TRBD1. Sequenced here: CD8+ T cells from peripheral blood mononuclear cells, sampled in the third trimester of pregnancy. The DNA reads as follows: TGTGCCAGCAGTGAAGAGGGGGCGTCAGACACTGAAGCTTTCTTT. This encodes CASSEEGASDTEAFF.